The present entry profiles one T cell receptor beta chain with its context. Its antigen remains unknown. The ends lost 0 bases at V and 9 bases at J; junction bases unmatched: 10. The CDR3 runs 16 residues. In germline, CDR1 is DFQATT, CDR2 SNEGSKA (reference sequence). The source of the sample is a study of human T cells and chemical hapten exposure. Findings and caveats of the study: It should be noted that donors had alopecia, so their immune response may differ from healthy people's. PT1 expanded TCR numbers rose with patch test score.

Stated time point: patch test 1, 2 weeks after DPC sensitization. Treatment given: therapeutic diphenylcyclopropenone sensitization with weekly scalp DPC. TCRdb re-called the RACE reads through MiXCR, storing one row per CDR3 protein. The table shows approximately 400,000 distinct CDR3 sequences, with around 4.8% occurring only once. This chain links TRBV20-1 with TRBJ2-1; 11 positions agree with TRBD2. The specimen comprised whole blood, sampled in connection with sensitization to the hapten diphenylcyclopropenone (DPC). The receptor was derived from a woman between 45 and 60 years old with alopecia areata. Some clones in this sample may be carry-over from other donors' samples. CDR3 in DNA: TGCAGTGCTAGAGATGTAGGCCGCCTAGCGGGAGGTGAGCAGTTCTTC. Its protein product is CSARDVGRLAGGEQFF.